This T cell receptor (beta chain) was recovered during a study of blood T cell repertoires in COVID-19. Looking at the study overall: The analysed material was cDNA or gDNA that came from T cells, B-cell-depleted T cells, or PBMCs.

Participants had their cohort set by participant-reported clinical history. Two negative PCRs, clearance, or symptom resolution had been documented for recovered Cohort 3 donors. As processed by the authors: Estimation of nucleated cell counts was performed using reference gene primer amplification. Assay: immunoSEQ multiplex PCR; the TCRdb copy retains only in-frame clones and omits some. From that table come the V and J calls and clone size; the DNA was used to work out D and trimming. The repertoire holds around 280,000 clones, with 70% to 90% as singletons. The J segment lost 2 bases and the V segment lost 4 bases, leaving 8 bases of the junction unmatched. Looked up from germline, CDR1 is SGHRS and CDR2 is YFSETQ. This CDR3 comprises 15 residues.

The TCR originated in a woman in her thirties or forties who had recovered from COVID-19. J is TRBJ2-5 and V is TRBV5-1, with 7 bases aligning to TRBD2. Specimen: PBMCs or T cells enriched from blood (not recorded which). CDR3 protein: CASSIGGAGQETQYF. CDR3 in DNA: TGCGCCAGCAGCATCGGGGGAGCGGGGCAAGAGACCCAGTACTTC.